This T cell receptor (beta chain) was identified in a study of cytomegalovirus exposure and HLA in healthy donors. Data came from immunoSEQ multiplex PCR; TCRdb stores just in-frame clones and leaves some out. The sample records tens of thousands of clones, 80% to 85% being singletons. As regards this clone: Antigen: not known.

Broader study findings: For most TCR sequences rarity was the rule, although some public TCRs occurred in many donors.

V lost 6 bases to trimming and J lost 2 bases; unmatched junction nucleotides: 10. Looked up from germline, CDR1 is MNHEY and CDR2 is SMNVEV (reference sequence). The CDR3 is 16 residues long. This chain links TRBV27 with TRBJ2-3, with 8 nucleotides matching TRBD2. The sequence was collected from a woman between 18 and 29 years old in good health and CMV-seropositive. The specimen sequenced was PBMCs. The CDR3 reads CASSLAGGLYTDTQYF. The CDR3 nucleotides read TGTGCCAGCAGCCTTGCGGGGGGCCTGTACACAGATACGCAGTATTTT.